This T cell receptor (beta chain) appears in the sequencing data of a study of blood T cell repertoires in COVID-19. Looking at the study overall: The samples span acute and convalescent COVID-19 from the United States, Italy and Spain.

Original handling: Cell counts per sample came from amplifying reference gene primers. TCRdb's table, derived via immunoSEQ multiplex PCR, lists solely in-frame clones and lacks some. V, J and clone size are taken as reported in that table, and D and trimming were inferred from the DNA itself. The data hold around 200,000 clones, with 65% to 80% observed a single time. In its sample, this clone was seen once. The V gene's germline CDR1 is SGHNT and CDR2 YYREEE (reference sequence). V lost 0 bases and J lost 5; bases outside the gene matches: 7. The CDR3 is 15 amino acids. The specimen sequenced was peripheral blood. The genes are TRBV5-4 and TRBJ2-7, with TRBD2 matching 8 bases. The clonotype comes from a man between 45 and 60 years old who had recovered from COVID-19. The CDR3 DNA follows: TGTGCCAGCAGCTTGGACAGGACTAGCATTGACGAGCAGTACTTC. Encoded protein: CASSLDRTSIDEQYF.